Detailed here is one TCR beta chain. Its specificity is not known. Only in-frame clones appear in the TCRdb table, and some are missing; sequencing was by immunoSEQ multiplex PCR. Here the sample spans more than 95,000 clones, 90% being singletons. The data were obtained in a study of T cell responses to AZD1222 COVID-19 vaccine. General study points: Seropositive at baseline were only a handful of AZD1222 recipients. The donor group comprised mostly white British people and more females; the analysis possibly underestimated clonal diversity.

This clonotype originated in an adult in good health. Material: peripheral blood, obtained on day 0 of MenACWY control vaccination.

This CDR3 reads CAISKGEGTGANVLTF. In DNA form, the CDR3 reads TGTGCCATCAGCAAGGGGGAGGGGACTGGGGCCAACGTCCTGACTTTC. J is TRBJ2-6 and V is TRBV10-3, with D tentatively TRBD2 (7 bases). V shed 6 bases and J shed 2 bases, with 14 bases lying between them. Germline CDR1 and CDR2: ENHRY and SYGVKD. CDR3 size: 16 residues.